The 12 T cell receptor beta chains below come from one sample, sequenced in a study of cytomegalovirus exposure and HLA in healthy donors. The study ran its PCR with 60 Vbeta and 13 Jbeta primers. Sequenced by immunoSEQ multiplex PCR; TCRdb stores in-frame clones only, minus some. The sample has about 150,000 clones; roughly three quarters are singletons. The sample was PBMCs. These receptors were obtained from a young man in good health and CMV-seropositive.

The chain joins TRBV7-6 to TRBJ2-7, with 7 positions matching TRBD1. V trimming: 5 bases; J trimming: 5 bases; junction bases outside the gene matches: 6. This CDR3 is 13 amino acids long. Germline loops: CDR1 SGHVS, CDR2 FNYEAQ. The CDR3 sequence is CASSVLTGHEQYF. In nucleotides, the CDR3 is TGTGCCAGCAGCGTATTGACAGGGCACGAGCAGTACTTC.

This clone was counted only a few times. This chain links TRBV5-4 with TRBJ1-6; 10 nucleotides agree with TRBD1. The CDR3 is 15 residues long. Germline V CDR1 and CDR2: SGHNT, YYREEE (reference sequence). Trimming at V came to 6 bases and at J to 10 bases, leaving 10 bases not matched to a gene. The CDR3 loop reads CASKRGQGVESPLHF. Written as DNA, the CDR3 is TGTGCCAGCAAAAGAGGACAGGGGGTCGAGTCACCCCTCCACTTT. Combining the CDR3 with reference TRBV5-4 and TRBJ1-6 gives the whole variable domain ETGVTQSPTHLIKTRGQQVTLRCSSQSGHNTVSWYQQALGQGPQFIFQYYREEENGRGNFPPRFSGLQFPNYSSELNVNALELDDSALYLCASKRGQGVESPLHFGNGTRLTVT.

The CDR3 region is CASSVGRGEGTIYF. CDR3 nucleotide sequence: TGTGCCAGCAGCGTAGGACGGGGAGAGGGCACCATATATTTT. This chain uses TRBV9 with TRBJ1-3, with unresolved D. Per germline, CDR1 SGDLS and CDR2 YYNGEE. There are 14 residues in the CDR3. Trimming left V 0 bases short and J 9 bases short, with 13 bases between.

The chain joins TRBV25-1 to TRBJ1-2; 9 positions agree with TRBD1. The V gene's germline CDR1 is MGHDK and CDR2 SYGVNS. The V segment lost 4 bases and the J segment 8 bases; nucleotides outside the gene matches: 8. CDR3 length: 14 residues. CDR3 sequence (DNA): TGTGCCAGCAGTGCCCCCGGACAGGGGCGCGGCTACACCTTC. Protein: CASSAPGQGRGYTF.

The rearrangement joins TRBV6-4 to TRBJ2-6, with D perhaps TRBD2 (6 bases). The V and J ends lost 7 bases and 4 bases respectively, with 8 bases between them. The CDR3 runs 13 residues. Germline CDR1 MRHNA, CDR2 SNTAGT. The CDR3 DNA reads TGTGCCAGCAAGGCGGGAGGGGCCAACGTCCTGACTTTC. Translation gives CASKAGGANVLTF.

The chain uses TRBV5-1 and TRBJ1-2; TRBD1 matches 11 bases. Germline V gives CDR1 SGHRS, CDR2 YFSETQ. V trimming: 6 bases; J trimming: 5 bases; junction bases outside the gene matches: 6. This CDR3 has 14 residues. The CDR3 reads CASNSGTGGYGYTF. CDR3 coding DNA: TGCGCCAGCAATTCCGGGACAGGGGGTTATGGCTACACCTTC. Full variable domain (outside the CDR3, taken from reference TRBV5-1 and TRBJ1-2): KAGVTQTPRYLIKTRGQQVTLSCSPISGHRSVSWYQQTPGQGLQFLFEYFSETQRNKGNFPGRFSGRQFSNSRSEMNVSTLELGDSALYLCASNSGTGGYGYTFGSGTRLTVV.

The chain couples TRBV30 to TRBJ2-2; maybe TRBD2 (6 bases). The CDR3 is 15 amino acids. Germline V gives CDR1 GTSNPN, CDR2 SVGIG (reference sequence). Trimming took off 1 base at V and 5 bases at J, with 14 bases between the two ends. For the CDR3, the DNA is TGTGCCTGGAGTGACCAGGGAGGTAGGACCGGGGAGCTGTTTTTT. Protein: CAWSDQGGRTGELFF.

This rearrangement joins TRBV28 to TRBJ1-4; 8 nucleotides match TRBD1. Germline V gives CDR1 MDHEN, CDR2 SYDVKM. The J segment lost 8 bases and the V segment lost 3 bases, leaving 5 bases of the junction unmatched. The CDR3 consists of 14 residues. The CDR3 region is CASSFQGAREKLFF. DNA of the CDR3: TGTGCCAGCAGTTTTCAGGGGGCGAGGGAAAAACTGTTTTTT.

V and J are TRBV27 and TRBJ2-4; no clear D. V was trimmed by 5 bases and J by 0 bases, leaving 17 bases between them. Germline V gene lookup returns CDR1 MNHEY and CDR2 SMNVEV (reference sequence). The CDR3 contains 17 residues. CDR3 bases: TGTGCCAGCAGTCCCCTAAATCGACTGGGAGCCAAAAACATTCAGTACTTC. Its translation: CASSPLNRLGAKNIQYF.

The chain has TRBV4-2 and TRBJ2-5; TRBD2 matches 15 bases. From germline, CDR1 is LGHNA and CDR2 YNFKEQ. The CDR3 totals 18 residues. The ends lost 4 bases at V and 2 bases at J; junction bases unmatched: 8. The DNA of the CDR3 is TGTGCCAGCAGCCTTCAGGGACTAGCGGGGGGCGGGCAAGAGACCCAGTACTTC. This encodes CASSLQGLAGGGQETQYF.

The V gene is TRBV2, the J gene TRBJ2-7; D might be TRBD2 (7 bases). Deletions cut 6 bases from V and 2 bases from J, with 26 bases between. Germline V gene data show CDR1 as SNHLY and CDR2 as FYNNEI. The CDR3 extends over 18 amino acids. CDR3 DNA: TGTGCCAGCAGCCTGAAAATTATCGGAGGGAGGGGGGCCTACGAGCAGTACTTC. Its translation: CASSLKIIGGRGAYEQYF.

The rearrangement uses TRBV2 and TRBJ2-7; 10 nucleotides agree with TRBD1. The CDR3 spans 14 residues. CDR1 is SNHLY and CDR2 is FYNNEI in the germline V gene. With 4 bases clipped from V and 4 bases from J, the junction kept 4 bases outside the gene matches. CDR3 sequence reads: CASSVGQGLYEQYF. The CDR3 bases are TGTGCCAGCAGTGTGGGACAGGGGCTTTACGAGCAGTACTTC.